This passage covers 23 T cell receptor beta chains from one sample sequenced in a study of CD8+ T cells in alopecia areata. Treatment indicated: oral pan-JAK inhibitor, 5-10 mg twice daily. RNA extraction was followed by reverse transcription into cDNA, which acted as the sequencing template. Sequencing was performed with immunoSEQ multiplex PCR; in TCRdb, only in-frame clones are kept and a portion is missing. The repertoire holds approximately 280,000 clones, with about three fifths as singletons. The sample was CD4+ T cells sorted from blood, taken at week 24, from a patient treated with tofacitinib. The receptors were sampled from a human donor with alopecia areata.

The chain carries TRBV29-1 and TRBJ2-5; 9 nucleotides match TRBD2. Losses at the gene ends were 5 bases for V and 1 base for J; bases not matched to a gene: 5. CDR1 SQVTM and CDR2 ANQGSEA come from the germline V gene. CDR3 size: 14 residues. This CDR3 is CSVSAGGRQETQYF. The CDR3 bases are TGCAGCGTTTCAGCGGGGGGTCGCCAAGAGACCCAGTACTTC.

Comments on this clone: Other DNA variants within this sample encode the same CDR3. This chain links TRBV29-1 with TRBJ2-5, with D tentatively TRBD2 (6 bases). Between the trimmed V and J ends, which lost 7 bases and 2 bases, there was a span of 8 bases. From germline, CDR1 is SQVTM and CDR2 ANQGSEA. CDR3 length: 11 amino acids. The CDR3 region has the DNA TGCAGCGCCCGGGGGCAAGAGACCCAGTACTTC. It encodes CSARGQETQYF.

V is TRBV30 and J is TRBJ2-5; 9 positions match TRBD1. Germline V gene sequence: CDR1 GTSNPN, CDR2 SVGIG (reference sequence). The CDR3 extends over 14 amino acids. Trimming removed 3 bases from V and 0 bases from J; junction bases left unmatched: 2. CDR3 sequence reads: CAWRGQGHQETQYF. The CDR3, as DNA: TGTGCCTGGAGGGGACAGGGCCACCAAGAGACCCAGTACTTC.

The chain couples TRBV7-9 to TRBJ1-2, with no clear D. This CDR3 contains 13 residues. Trimming took 0 bases from V and 3 from J, leaving 5 bases between them. Germline V gives CDR1 SEHNR, CDR2 FQNEAQ (reference sequence). The CDR3 reads CASSLAGHYGYTF. In DNA form, the CDR3 reads TGTGCCAGCAGCTTAGCGGGTCACTATGGCTACACCTTC.

The chain recombines TRBV30 with TRBJ2-2; 7 positions agree with TRBD2. The CDR3 runs to 15 residues. V was clipped by 5 bases and J by 6 bases; unmatched bases: 12. In germline, CDR1 is GTSNPN, CDR2 SVGIG (reference sequence). The CDR3 sequence is CAWVGEGRVAGELFF. In DNA, the CDR3 is TGTGCCTGGGTCGGGGAGGGAAGAGTTGCCGGGGAGCTGTTTTTT.

This clone came up once. Within the sample, other DNA sequences also encode this same CDR3. J is TRBJ1-6 and V is TRBV30; D is possibly TRBD1 (6 bases). The CDR3 runs to 15 residues. V dropped 0 bases and J dropped 2 bases, with 8 bases sitting between them. From germline, CDR1 is GTSNPN and CDR2 SVGIG (reference sequence). The DNA for the CDR3 is TGTGCCTGGAGTGTTGGGGGCACCTATAATTCACCCCTCCACTTT. Translation gives CAWSVGGTYNSPLHF.

This clone was counted a single time. The chain combines TRBV30 with TRBJ1-1; TRBD1 is a possible D gene (6 bases). CDR1 and CDR2 from the germline V gene are GTSNPN and SVGIG (reference sequence). The V end lost 0 bases, the J end lost 3 bases, and 11 bases lay between the germline ends. The CDR3 loop spans 14 amino acids. Here the CDR3 DNA reads TGTGCCTGGAGTGTACGAGGGGGGGACACTGAAGCTTTCTTT. Encoded protein: CAWSVRGGDTEAFF.

This clone has only a few counts. The genes are TRBV28 and TRBJ2-2; possibly TRBD1 for D (5 bases). This CDR3 contains 13 residues. Trimming took 3 bases from V and 6 from J, leaving 8 bases between them. Germline V gene lookup returns CDR1 MDHEN and CDR2 SYDVKM. CDR3 DNA: TGTGCCAGCAGTTTTCCAGGGTCCGGGGAGCTGTTTTTT. It specifies CASSFPGSGELFF.

The CDR3 loop reads CASSLGGGSQPQHF. Here the CDR3 DNA reads TGTGCCAGCAGCTTAGGAGGGGGCAGTCAGCCCCAGCATTTT. The chain combines TRBV7-2 with TRBJ1-5, with TRBD1 identical over 7 bases. The junction had 3 bases not matched to a gene; V was cut back by 1 base and J by 6 bases. The CDR3 sequence is 14 residues long. Per the germline V gene, CDR1 is SGHTA and CDR2 is FQGNSA.

The chain uses TRBV5-1 and TRBJ2-6, with D possibly being TRBD1 (6 bases). In germline, CDR1 is SGHRS, CDR2 YFSETQ. There are 17 residues in the CDR3. The V end lost 6 bases, the J end lost 0 bases, and 16 bases lay between the germline ends. CDR3 bases: TGCGCCAGCACCGGCCGGGACACCACCTCTGGGGCCAACGTCCTGACTTTC. It is translated as CASTGRDTTSGANVLTF.

The J gene is TRBJ1-2, the V gene TRBV25-1; 7 bases align to TRBD1. This CDR3 has 15 amino acids. CDR1 MGHDK and CDR2 SYGVNS come from the germline V gene. V shed 1 base and J 3 bases; nucleotides not matched to a gene: 5. The CDR3 protein is CASSELIGGYYGYTF. CDR3 in DNA: TGTGCCAGCAGTGAATTGATAGGGGGCTACTATGGCTACACCTTC.

The CDR3, as DNA: TGCGCCAGCAGCCAAGGATGGCAGGGGGCGGGTGGCTACACCTTC. Translation: CASSQGWQGAGGYTF. The rearrangement links TRBV4-1 to TRBJ1-2, with 8 positions matching TRBD1. The J segment lost 7 bases and the V segment lost 1 base, leaving 8 bases of the junction unmatched. Per germline, CDR1 MGHRA and CDR2 YSYEKL. This CDR3 region has 15 residues.

This clone was detected once. The rearrangement links TRBV27 to TRBJ2-1; D gene ambiguous. The CDR3 covers 13 residues. CDR1 is MNHEY, CDR2 SMNVEV, per germline (reference sequence). V shed 2 bases and J shed 7 bases, with 9 bases lying between them. In DNA, the CDR3 is TGTGCCAGCAGTTTAAGTAGGGCGAATGAGCAGTTCTTC. It yields the protein CASSLSRANEQFF.

J is TRBJ2-1 and V is TRBV29-1, with 8 nucleotides matching TRBD2. The germline V gene has CDR1 SQVTM and CDR2 ANQGSEA. V was pared by 4 bases and J by 1 base, with 6 bases of the junction left unmatched. The length of the CDR3 is 15 residues. The CDR3 DNA sequence: TGCAGCGTTGCGGGGGGGACCTCATCCTACAATGAGCAGTTCTTC. It specifies CSVAGGTSSYNEQFF.

This chain joins TRBV7-2 and TRBJ2-7; D call uncertain. CDR3 size: 12 residues. Germline V gene lookup returns CDR1 SGHTA and CDR2 FQGNSA. Trimming took 0 bases from V and 3 from J, leaving 3 bases between them. CDR3 loop: CASSLALYEQYF. In DNA, the CDR3 is TGTGCCAGCAGCTTAGCCCTCTACGAGCAGTACTTC.

The chain combines TRBV7-2 with TRBJ2-7; 8 nucleotides align to TRBD1. The germline V gene has CDR1 SGHTA and CDR2 FQGNSA. CDR3 size: 13 residues. J lost 5 bases, V lost 3 bases, and 3 bases had no gene match. Here the CDR3 reads CASSLTGDDEQYF. In nucleotides, the CDR3 is TGTGCCAGCAGCTTGACAGGGGACGACGAGCAGTACTTC. The full variable domain, in which reference TRBV7-2 and TRBJ2-7 provide the parts outside the CDR3, is GAGVSQSPSNKVTEKGKDVELRCDPISGHTALYWYRQSLGQGLEFLIYFQGNSAPDKSGLPSDRFSAERTGGSVSTLTIQRTQQEDSAVYLCASSLTGDDEQYFGPGTRLTVT.

This clone was found once. As DNA, the CDR3 is TGCGCCAGCAGCTACCATAGCGGGGGGGCCGGAGAGACCCAGTACTTC. It translates to CASSYHSGGAGETQYF. The chain carries TRBV5-1 and TRBJ2-5, with 11 nucleotides matching TRBD2. The junction had 8 bases not matched to a gene; V was cut back by 3 bases and J by 4 bases. The CDR3 is 16 amino acids. CDR1 SGHRS and CDR2 YFSETQ come from the germline V gene.

The rearrangement joins TRBV4-1 to TRBJ2-3, with 11 nucleotides matching TRBD2. Germline CDR1 reads MGHRA; CDR2 reads YSYEKL. V trimming: 2 bases; J trimming: 0 bases; junction bases outside the gene matches: 10. CDR3 length equals 19 residues. The CDR3 sequence is CASSQLAGGPRQSTDTQYF. The CDR3 DNA reads as TGCGCCAGCAGCCAACTAGCGGGGGGCCCCAGGCAGAGCACAGATACGCAGTATTTT.

The chain carries TRBV7-9 and TRBJ1-2; D ambiguous. V was pared by 11 bases and J by 1 base, with 17 bases between. CDR1 and CDR2 from the germline V gene are SEHNR and FQNEAQ (reference sequence). The CDR3 has 14 residues. CDR3 DNA sequence: TGTGCCTCCACCGTTCCAGCACGTAACTATGGCTACACCTTC. The encoded protein is CASTVPARNYGYTF.

In this sample, this clone turned up a few times. The chain has TRBV28 and TRBJ2-5, with D hard to call. Per the germline V gene, CDR1 is MDHEN and CDR2 is SYDVKM. Trimming pared 2 bases from V and 7 bases from J, leaving 11 bases between. The length of the CDR3 is 13 residues. CDR3 protein: CASSLNPRRTQYF. CDR3 sequence (DNA): TGTGCCAGCAGTTTAAACCCTAGGCGGACCCAGTACTTC.

This clone has only a few counts. In DNA form, the CDR3 reads TGTGCCAGCAGCCAGTACAATGAGCAGTTCTTC. Protein sequence: CASSQYNEQFF. The J gene is TRBJ2-1, the V gene TRBV4-2; D gene uncertain. This CDR3 has 11 residues. Trimming pared 3 bases from V and 4 bases from J, leaving 1 base between. Germline loops: CDR1 LGHNA, CDR2 YNFKEQ.

The rearrangement uses TRBV18 and TRBJ1-1; weak D call: TRBD1 (6 bases). The ends were cut back, 0 bases at V and 1 base at J, with 12 bases in the middle. The CDR3 runs to 16 residues. Germline V lookup: CDR1 KGHSH, CDR2 LQKENI. The CDR3 is CASSPPTGGQNTEAFF. The CDR3 DNA sequence: TGTGCCAGCTCACCACCGACGGGGGGGCAGAACACTGAAGCTTTCTTT. The variable domain in full, with the rest retrieved from reference TRBV18 and TRBJ1-1, is NAGVMQNPRHLVRRRGQEARLRCSPMKGHSHVYWYRQLPEEGLKFMVYLQKENIIDESGMPKERFSAEFPKEGPSILRIQQVVRGDSAAYFCASSPPTGGQNTEAFFGQGTRLTVV.

This clone showed up just once. The rearrangement uses TRBV4-3 and TRBJ1-2, with D perhaps TRBD1 (5 bases). CDR3 length: 12 residues. The ends were cut back, 7 bases at V and 0 bases at J, with 6 bases in the middle. From germline, CDR1 is LGHNA and CDR2 YSLEER. CDR3 sequence: CASKGTNYGYTF. The CDR3 DNA is TGCGCCAGCAAGGGGACTAACTATGGCTACACCTTC.